What follows describes a single T cell receptor (beta chain). The target antigen is unknown. The authors' processing: Differences in CDR3 between clinicopathological groups were drawn on to build a classifier intended to discriminate distant-metastatic papillary thyroid cancer patients. TCRdb reanalyzed the PCR reads via MiXCR. TCRdb, not the original authors, processed these V and J calls. The data show roughly 20,000 clones, over 9% seen once. This sample is part of a study of metastatic and nonmetastatic thyroid tumors. Study overall: Repertoires were compared across blood and tumor or nodule tissue from malignant and benign thyroid patients. Study observations and caveats: It was reported that TCR beta diversity was significantly higher in malignant thyroid tumors than benign nodules, in blood and tumor.

Prior to thyroid surgery, none of the patients had received any treatment. Sequencing was done on a sample of blood. This sequence was found in a female donor with papillary thyroid cancer or a benign thyroid nodule (not recorded which). Some clones in this sample may be carry-over from other donors' samples.

The CDR3 nucleotides are TGTGCCAGCAGCACGGGACAGGTTTACAATTCACCCCTCCACTTT. Its translation is CASSTGQVYNSPLHF. V and J are TRBV11-2 and TRBJ1-6; TRBD1 aligns across 8 bases. Germline V lookup: CDR1 SGHAT, CDR2 FQNNGV. Trimming at V came to 5 bases and at J to 7 bases, leaving 7 bases not matched to a gene. This CDR3 contains 15 residues.